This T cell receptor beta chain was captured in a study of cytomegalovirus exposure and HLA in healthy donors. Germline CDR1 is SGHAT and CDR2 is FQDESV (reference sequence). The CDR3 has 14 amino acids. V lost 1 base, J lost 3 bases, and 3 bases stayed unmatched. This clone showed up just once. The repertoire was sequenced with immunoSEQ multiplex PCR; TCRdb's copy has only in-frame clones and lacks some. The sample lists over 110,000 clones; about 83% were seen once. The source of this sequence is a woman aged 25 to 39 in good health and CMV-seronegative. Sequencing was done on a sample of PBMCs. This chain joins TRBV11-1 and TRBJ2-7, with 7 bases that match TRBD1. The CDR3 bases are TGTGCCAGCAGCTTAGACAGGGGAATCTACGAGCAGTACTTC. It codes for CASSLDRGIYEQYF.